The rows below give T cell receptor beta chains drawn from one sample of a study of cytomegalovirus exposure and HLA in healthy donors. Clones were read by immunoSEQ multiplex PCR, and TCRdb kept only the in-frame ones, dropping some. This table has around 230,000 clones, about four fifths appearing once. Sample: PBMCs. These TCRs come from a middle-aged man in good health and CMV-seropositive. CDR3s include the opening cysteine and the closing phenylalanine or tryptophan. D genes are given only for firm matches. The size field is filled for only some rows; it gives once, few, many or a size class.

D gene: .
J gene: TRBJ1-3
V gene: TRBV7-8
CDR3 length: 15
clone size: .
CDR3 DNA: TGTGCCAGCAGTAATCAGTTTGTCTCTGGAAACACCATATATTTT
CDR3 protein: CASSNQFVSGNTIYF

D gene: TRBD1
J gene: TRBJ2-1
V gene: TRBV6-5
CDR3 length: 15
clone size: once
CDR3 DNA: TGTGCCACCTACCCCGGGACAGGGTCTTACAATGAGCAGTTCTTC
CDR3 protein: CATYPGTGSYNEQFF

D gene: TRBD2
J gene: TRBJ2-7
V gene: TRBV6-5
CDR3 length: 16
clone size: .
CDR3 DNA: TGTGCCAGCAGTTACGGGACTAGCGGGAGCTCCTACGAGCAGTACTTC
CDR3 protein: CASSYGTSGSSYEQYF

D gene: TRBD2
J gene: TRBJ2-7
V gene: TRBV27
CDR3 length: 15
clone size: once
CDR3 DNA: TGTGCCAGCAGTCCTACAGCGGGAGGGTGGTACGAGCAGTACTTC
CDR3 protein: CASSPTAGGWYEQYF

D gene: .
J gene: TRBJ2-1
V gene: TRBV29-1
CDR3 length: 14
clone size: .
CDR3 DNA: TGCAGCGTTGAGGAGGGAGGCCCTTACAATGAGCAGTTCTTC
CDR3 protein: CSVEEGGPYNEQFF

D gene: TRBD2
J gene: TRBJ2-3
V gene: TRBV9
CDR3 length: 15
clone size: once
CDR3 DNA: TGTGCCAGCAGCGCGACTAGCGGGTTCACAGATACGCAGTATTTT
CDR3 protein: CASSATSGFTDTQYF

D gene: .
J gene: TRBJ1-5
V gene: TRBV7-2
CDR3 length: 14
clone size: .
CDR3 DNA: TGTGCCAGCAGCTTATCGAGGGATGTGCAGCCCCAGCATTTT
CDR3 protein: CASSLSRDVQPQHF

D gene: .
J gene: TRBJ1-2
V gene: TRBV30
CDR3 length: 12
clone size: .
CDR3 DNA: TGTGCCTGGTTTCACAGGGCTTATGGCTACACCTTC
CDR3 protein: CAWFHRAYGYTF

D gene: TRBD1
J gene: TRBJ2-5
V gene: TRBV9
CDR3 length: 15
clone size: .
CDR3 DNA: TGTGCCAGCAGCGTTCAGGGGGAGTACCAAGAGACCCAGTACTTC
CDR3 protein: CASSVQGEYQETQYF

D gene: .
J gene: TRBJ1-2
V gene: TRBV4-1
CDR3 length: 15
clone size: .
CDR3 DNA: TGCGCCAGCAGCCCCATGACGGGGGTCCCCTATGGCTACACCTTC
CDR3 protein: CASSPMTGVPYGYTF

D gene: TRBD2
J gene: TRBJ2-5
V gene: TRBV2
CDR3 length: 15
clone size: .
CDR3 DNA: TGTGCCAGCAGTGAAGGGGCGGGAGGGCCGGAGACCCAGTACTTC
CDR3 protein: CASSEGAGGPETQYF

D gene: .
J gene: TRBJ2-2
V gene: TRBV7-2
CDR3 length: 14
clone size: few
CDR3 DNA: TGTGCCAGCAGCTTATTAACGAACACCGGGGAGCTGTTTTTT
CDR3 protein: CASSLLTNTGELFF

D gene: TRBD2
J gene: TRBJ2-1
V gene: TRBV9
CDR3 length: 15
clone size: .
CDR3 DNA: TGTGCCAGCAGCGTAGTTGGCGGGAGGGCCGATGAGCAGTTCTTC
CDR3 protein: CASSVVGGRADEQFF

D gene: .
J gene: TRBJ2-1
V gene: TRBV4-1
CDR3 length: 16
clone size: .
CDR3 DNA: TGCGCCAGCAGCCTAGAAGACAAAGTAGTCTACAATGAGCAGTTCTTC
CDR3 protein: CASSLEDKVVYNEQFF

D gene: .
J gene: TRBJ2-7
V gene: TRBV29-1
CDR3 length: 12
clone size: .
CDR3 DNA: TGCAGCGCCACAGGTAGAGCCTACGAGCAGTACTTC
CDR3 protein: CSATGRAYEQYF

D gene: TRBD2
J gene: TRBJ2-1
V gene: TRBV5-1
CDR3 length: 18
clone size: few
CDR3 DNA: TGCGCCAGCAGCTTGGAAGGGTTCGAGACGGGAGGGCCACATGAGCAGTTCTTC
CDR3 protein: CASSLEGFETGGPHEQFF

D gene: .
J gene: TRBJ1-1
V gene: TRBV11-3
CDR3 length: 13
clone size: .
CDR3 DNA: TGTGCCAGCAGCTTAGGTAGGGGGAGCGAAGCTTTCTTT
CDR3 protein: CASSLGRGSEAFF

D gene: TRBD2
J gene: TRBJ2-3
V gene: TRBV29-1
CDR3 length: 18
clone size: once
CDR3 DNA: TGCAGCGTTGCAGGACTAGCGGGAGGGCCTGGGAGCACAGATACGCAGTATTTT
CDR3 protein: CSVAGLAGGPGSTDTQYF

D gene: TRBD1
J gene: TRBJ1-4
V gene: TRBV11-2
CDR3 length: 14
clone size: once
CDR3 DNA: TGTGCCAGCAGCCCGGACAGGGGTCTAGAAAAACTGTTTTTT
CDR3 protein: CASSPDRGLEKLFF

D gene: TRBD1
J gene: TRBJ1-6
V gene: TRBV4-1
CDR3 length: 15
clone size: .
CDR3 DNA: TGCGCCAGCAGCTCAACAGGGGCCGCGGATTCACCCCTCCACTTT
CDR3 protein: CASSSTGAADSPLHF

D gene: TRBD1
J gene: TRBJ2-5
V gene: TRBV19
CDR3 length: 13
clone size: .
CDR3 DNA: TGTGCCAGTAGATCAGGGGGCAAGGAGACCCAGTACTTC
CDR3 protein: CASRSGGKETQYF

D gene: .
J gene: TRBJ2-1
V gene: TRBV7-2
CDR3 length: 14
clone size: .
CDR3 DNA: TGTGCCAGCAGCTTAACTAGAACCTACAATGAGCAGTTCTTC
CDR3 protein: CASSLTRTYNEQFF

D gene: .
J gene: TRBJ1-1
V gene: TRBV11-3
CDR3 length: 13
clone size: .
CDR3 DNA: TGTGCCAGCAGCTTAGCCCCGGTGGCTGAAGCTTTCTTT
CDR3 protein: CASSLAPVAEAFF

D gene: .
J gene: TRBJ2-7
V gene: TRBV13
CDR3 length: 13
clone size: .
CDR3 DNA: TGTGCCAGCAGCCAAAGGGGCACCTACGAGCAGTACTTC
CDR3 protein: CASSQRGTYEQYF

D gene: .
J gene: TRBJ1-5
V gene: TRBV30
CDR3 length: 13
clone size: few
CDR3 DNA: TGTGCCTGGAGTGTACAGGGCAATCAGCCCCAGCATTTT
CDR3 protein: CAWSVQGNQPQHF

D gene: .
J gene: TRBJ1-5
V gene: TRBV7-2
CDR3 length: 15
clone size: .
CDR3 DNA: TGTGCCAGCAGCTTTGAACAGGGCCGCAATCAGCCCCAGCATTTT
CDR3 protein: CASSFEQGRNQPQHF

D gene: .
J gene: TRBJ1-1
V gene: TRBV6-1
CDR3 length: 14
clone size: .
CDR3 DNA: TGTGCCAGCAGTGATTACGTTCGAGACACTGAAGCTTTCTTT
CDR3 protein: CASSDYVRDTEAFF

D gene: .
J gene: TRBJ2-5
V gene: TRBV2
CDR3 length: 13
clone size: .
CDR3 DNA: TGTGCCAGCAGGAACAGGGTTGGAGAGACCCAGTACTTC
CDR3 protein: CASRNRVGETQYF

D gene: TRBD1
J gene: TRBJ1-5
V gene: TRBV30
CDR3 length: 15
clone size: .
CDR3 DNA: TGTGCCTGGAGCCCTCGACAGGGAAGCAATCAGCCCCAGCATTTT
CDR3 protein: CAWSPRQGSNQPQHF

D gene: TRBD2
J gene: TRBJ2-5
V gene: TRBV10-1
CDR3 length: 14
clone size: .
CDR3 DNA: TGCGCCAGCAGCTCCGGGACTACCCAAGAGACCCAGTACTTC
CDR3 protein: CASSSGTTQETQYF

D gene: .
J gene: TRBJ2-3
V gene: TRBV5-1
CDR3 length: 13
clone size: .
CDR3 DNA: TGCGCCAGCAGCGATGGGCCTGCGGATACGCAGTATTTT
CDR3 protein: CASSDGPADTQYF

D gene: TRBD2
J gene: TRBJ2-7
V gene: TRBV30
CDR3 length: 15
clone size: .
CDR3 DNA: TGTGCCTGGAGTGTGGGGACTAGTGCGATGGGCGAGCAGTACTTC
CDR3 protein: CAWSVGTSAMGEQYF

D gene: .
J gene: TRBJ2-1
V gene: TRBV9
CDR3 length: 16
clone size: .
CDR3 DNA: TGTGCCAGCAGCGAAGCTAGCGTAATCGCAGGGAATGAGCAGTTCTTC
CDR3 protein: CASSEASVIAGNEQFF

D gene: TRBD2
J gene: TRBJ2-2
V gene: TRBV11-2
CDR3 length: 15
clone size: .
CDR3 DNA: TGTGCCAGCAGCTTTACTAGCGGGAGGACCGGGGAGCTGTTTTTT
CDR3 protein: CASSFTSGRTGELFF

D gene: .
J gene: TRBJ2-1
V gene: TRBV11-2
CDR3 length: 13
clone size: .
CDR3 DNA: TGTGCCAGCAGGCTAACTTCACACAATGAGCAGTTCTTC
CDR3 protein: CASRLTSHNEQFF

D gene: TRBD1
J gene: TRBJ2-6
V gene: TRBV29-1
CDR3 length: 18
clone size: .
CDR3 DNA: TGCAGCGTTCTCTCTGGGAGACAGGGCGACTCTGGGGCCAACGTCCTGACTTTC
CDR3 protein: CSVLSGRQGDSGANVLTF

D gene: TRBD1
J gene: TRBJ2-7
V gene: TRBV4-1
CDR3 length: 16
clone size: .
CDR3 DNA: TGCGCCAGCAGCCAAAGACCCGGGACAGGATTCTACGAGCAGTACTTC
CDR3 protein: CASSQRPGTGFYEQYF

D gene: TRBD2
J gene: TRBJ2-7
V gene: TRBV2
CDR3 length: 15
clone size: .
CDR3 DNA: TGTGCCAGCAGTTCCCCGGGACTAGCGGCCTACGAGCAGTACTTC
CDR3 protein: CASSSPGLAAYEQYF

D gene: TRBD1
J gene: TRBJ1-5
V gene: TRBV2
CDR3 length: 18
clone size: once
CDR3 DNA: TGTGCCAGCAGTGAAAGGGGGGACAGGGGGCTCGGCAATCAGCCCCAGCATTTT
CDR3 protein: CASSERGDRGLGNQPQHF

D gene: TRBD1
J gene: TRBJ1-2
V gene: TRBV11-2
CDR3 length: 14
clone size: few
CDR3 DNA: TGTGCCAGCAGCGATAGGACAGGCTCGGGAGGCTACACCTTC
CDR3 protein: CASSDRTGSGGYTF

D gene: .
J gene: TRBJ1-3
V gene: TRBV7-8
CDR3 length: 16
clone size: .
CDR3 DNA: TGTGCCAGCAGCCCAAGGACTTATCTCTCTGGAAACACCATATATTTT
CDR3 protein: CASSPRTYLSGNTIYF

D gene: .
J gene: TRBJ2-2
V gene: TRBV9
CDR3 length: 15
clone size: .
CDR3 DNA: TGTGCCAGCAGCTTCCGCCAACAGGGTACCGGGGAGCTGTTTTTT
CDR3 protein: CASSFRQQGTGELFF

D gene: .
J gene: TRBJ2-1
V gene: TRBV13
CDR3 length: 16
clone size: .
CDR3 DNA: TGTGCCAGCAGCTCCCCCTGGGCGGGAATAAACAATGAGCAGTTCTTC
CDR3 protein: CASSSPWAGINNEQFF

D gene: .
J gene: TRBJ1-1
V gene: TRBV7-9
CDR3 length: 13
clone size: .
CDR3 DNA: TGTGCCAGCAGCTTATTTTTGGGCGTTGAAGCTTTCTTT
CDR3 protein: CASSLFLGVEAFF

D gene: .
J gene: TRBJ1-1
V gene: TRBV5-1
CDR3 length: 15
clone size: few
CDR3 DNA: TGCGCCAGCAGCCGGAGGGCAGGAACGAACACTGAAGCTTTCTTT
CDR3 protein: CASSRRAGTNTEAFF

D gene: TRBD1
J gene: TRBJ2-7
V gene: TRBV6-5
CDR3 length: 14
clone size: .
CDR3 DNA: TGTGCCAGCAGTTACTACAGGGGGCAAGGCGAGCAGTACTTC
CDR3 protein: CASSYYRGQGEQYF

D gene: TRBD2
J gene: TRBJ2-3
V gene: TRBV19
CDR3 length: 14
clone size: .
CDR3 DNA: TGTGCCAGTAGTTCGGGACTAGCGGCAGATACGCAGTATTTT
CDR3 protein: CASSSGLAADTQYF

D gene: TRBD1
J gene: TRBJ2-3
V gene: TRBV10-3
CDR3 length: 16
clone size: .
CDR3 DNA: TGTGCCATCAGTGAGAGACAGGGGGCCCTCACAGATACGCAGTATTTT
CDR3 protein: CAISERQGALTDTQYF

D gene: TRBD1
J gene: TRBJ1-5
V gene: TRBV12-5
CDR3 length: 14
clone size: .
CDR3 DNA: TGTGCTAGTGGTTTGGTACAGGGGGCTCAGCCCCAGCATTTT
CDR3 protein: CASGLVQGAQPQHF

D gene: TRBD2
J gene: TRBJ2-2
V gene: TRBV27
CDR3 length: 15
clone size: .
CDR3 DNA: TGTGCCAGCAGGGGGACTAGCTGGGACACCGGGGAGCTGTTTTTT
CDR3 protein: CASRGTSWDTGELFF